What follows are 2 T cell receptor beta chains derived from one specimen sequenced in a study of vaccination effects on CD4 cells after COVID-19. No cognate antigen is known for these TCRs. After expansion with viral peptide pools in the ViraFEST assay, antigen-specific CD4+ T cells were sequenced. Following culture for roughly 10 days, CD4+ T cells were isolated. Repertoires were generated with immunoSEQ multiplex PCR, while TCRdb's copy carries only in-frame clones and drops some. The sample shows some 79,000 clones, roughly 74% of them seen only once. The sample consisted of CD4+ T cells from PBMCs cultured with HCoV-229E spike peptides, taken before COVID-19 vaccination. These receptors came from a human donor who received a COVID-19 vaccine.

This rearrangement joins TRBV28 to TRBJ1-3, with TRBD1 identical over 7 bases. With V trimmed by 6 bases and J by 4 bases, 6 bases remained unmatched. This CDR3 region has 14 residues. Germline V gene data show CDR1 as MDHEN and CDR2 as SYDVKM. The CDR3, as DNA: TGTGCCAGCAGGGGCCCGGGACAGGGAAACACCATATATTTT. Translation: CASRGPGQGNTIYF. The whole variable domain, filled in from reference TRBV28 and TRBJ1-3, reads DVKVTQSSRYLVKRTGEKVFLECVQDMDHENMFWYRQDPGLGLRLIYFSYDVKMKEKGDIPEGYSVSREKKERFSLILESASTNQTSMYLCASRGPGQGNTIYFGEGSWLTVV.

This clone has more than one count but fewer than ten. The rearrangement links TRBV6-1 to TRBJ2-7; D is possibly TRBD2 (5 bases). This CDR3 comprises 14 residues. V was clipped by 0 bases and J by 2 bases, with 8 bases between them. Germline lookup yields CDR1 MNHNS and CDR2 SASEGT. The CDR3 protein is CASSEAGSTYEQYV. The CDR3 bases are TGTGCCAGCAGTGAAGCTGGGAGCACCTACGAGCAGTACGTC.